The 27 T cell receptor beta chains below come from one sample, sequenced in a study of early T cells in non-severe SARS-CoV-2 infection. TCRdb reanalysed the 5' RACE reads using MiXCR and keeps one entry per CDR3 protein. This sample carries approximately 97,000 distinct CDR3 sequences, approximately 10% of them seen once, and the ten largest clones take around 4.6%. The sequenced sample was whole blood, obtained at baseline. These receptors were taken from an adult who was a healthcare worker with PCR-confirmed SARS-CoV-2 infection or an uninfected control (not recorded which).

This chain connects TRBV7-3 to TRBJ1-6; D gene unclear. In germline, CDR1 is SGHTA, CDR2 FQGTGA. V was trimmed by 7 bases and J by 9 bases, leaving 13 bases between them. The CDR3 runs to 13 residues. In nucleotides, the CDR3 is TGTGCCAGCAAACGAGAACGGGGTTCACCCCTCCACTTT. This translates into CASKRERGSPLHF.

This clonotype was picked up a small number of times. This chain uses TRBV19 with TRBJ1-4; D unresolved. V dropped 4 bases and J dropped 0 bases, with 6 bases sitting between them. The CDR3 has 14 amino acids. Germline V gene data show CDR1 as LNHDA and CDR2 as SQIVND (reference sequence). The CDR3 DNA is TGTGCCAGTAGTACTCAAGCAACTAATGAAAAACTGTTTTTT. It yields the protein CASSTQATNEKLFF. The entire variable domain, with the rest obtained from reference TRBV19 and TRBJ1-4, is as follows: DGGITQSPKYLFRKEGQNVTLSCEQNLNHDAMYWYRQDPGQGLRLIYYSQIVNDFQKGDIAEGYSVSREKKESFPLTVTSAQKNPTAFYLCASSTQATNEKLFFGSGTQLSVL.

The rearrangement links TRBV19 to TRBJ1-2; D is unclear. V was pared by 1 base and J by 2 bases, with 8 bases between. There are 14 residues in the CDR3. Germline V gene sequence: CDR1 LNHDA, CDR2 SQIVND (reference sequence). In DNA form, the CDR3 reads TGTGCCAGTAGTATAGGGAACAGCAACTATGGCTACACCTTC. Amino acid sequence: CASSIGNSNYGYTF.

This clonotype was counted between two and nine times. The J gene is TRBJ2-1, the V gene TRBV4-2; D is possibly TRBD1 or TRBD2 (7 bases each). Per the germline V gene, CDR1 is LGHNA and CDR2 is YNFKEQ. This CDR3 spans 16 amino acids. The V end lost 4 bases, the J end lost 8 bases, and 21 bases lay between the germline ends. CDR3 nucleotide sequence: TGTGCCAGCAGCCTCCCGCAGGGGGGGTCGAGGGATGAGCAGTTCTTC. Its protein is CASSLPQGGSRDEQFF.

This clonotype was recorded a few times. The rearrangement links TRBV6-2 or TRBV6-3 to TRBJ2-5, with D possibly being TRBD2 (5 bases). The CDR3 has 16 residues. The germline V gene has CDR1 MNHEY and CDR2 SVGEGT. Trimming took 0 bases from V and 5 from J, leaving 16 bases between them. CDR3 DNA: TGTGCCAGCAGTTACTCGTATTCGGGGTTGACGGAGACCCAGTACTTC. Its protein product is CASSYSYSGLTETQYF.

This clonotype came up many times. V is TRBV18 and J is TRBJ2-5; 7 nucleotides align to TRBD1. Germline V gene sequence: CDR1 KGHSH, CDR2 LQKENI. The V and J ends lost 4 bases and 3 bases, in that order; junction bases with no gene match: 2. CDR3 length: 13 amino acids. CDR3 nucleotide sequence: TGTGCCAGCTCACAGGGACAGAAAGAGACCCAGTACTTC. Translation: CASSQGQKETQYF.

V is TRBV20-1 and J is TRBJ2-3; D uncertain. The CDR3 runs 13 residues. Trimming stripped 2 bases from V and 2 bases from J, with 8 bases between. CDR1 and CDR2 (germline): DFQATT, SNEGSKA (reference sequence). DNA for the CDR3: TGCAGTGCTAGACACAAAGACACAGATACGCAGTATTTT. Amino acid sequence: CSARHKDTDTQYF.

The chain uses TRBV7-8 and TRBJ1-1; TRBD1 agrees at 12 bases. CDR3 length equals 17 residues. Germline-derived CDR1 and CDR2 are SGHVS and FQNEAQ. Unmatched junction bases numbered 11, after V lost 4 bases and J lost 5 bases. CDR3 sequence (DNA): TGTGCCAGCAGCTCACCCTCGGGACAGGGGGCCCGGACTGAAGCTTTCTTT. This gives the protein CASSSPSGQGARTEAFF.

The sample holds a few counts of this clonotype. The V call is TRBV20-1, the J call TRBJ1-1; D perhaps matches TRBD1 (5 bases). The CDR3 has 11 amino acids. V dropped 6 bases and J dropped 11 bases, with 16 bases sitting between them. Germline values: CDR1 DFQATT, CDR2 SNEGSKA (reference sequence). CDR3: CSASLGGAAFF. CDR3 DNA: TGCAGTGCCTCCTTGGGAGGGGCCGCTTTCTTT.

CDR3 sequence: CASSDRTGSSYEQYF. The CDR3 region has the DNA TGTGCCAGCAGTGACCGGACAGGTAGCTCCTACGAGCAGTACTTC. J is TRBJ2-7 and V is TRBV6-1; 7 bases map to TRBD1. V dropped 3 bases and J dropped 0; count of bases not matched to a gene: 5. The CDR3 is made up of 15 amino acids. Germline V gene data show CDR1 as MNHNS and CDR2 as SASEGT.

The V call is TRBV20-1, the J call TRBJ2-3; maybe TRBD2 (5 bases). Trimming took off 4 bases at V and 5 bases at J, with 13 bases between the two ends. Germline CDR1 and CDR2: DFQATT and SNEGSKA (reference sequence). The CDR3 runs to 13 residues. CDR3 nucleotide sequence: TGCAGTGCTAAGGAGGCCTGGGGAGATACGCAGTATTTT. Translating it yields CSAKEAWGDTQYF.

The CDR3 DNA sequence: TGTGCCTGGAGCTTACGGGAAAACACTGAAGCTTTCTTT. Encoded protein: CAWSLRENTEAFF. The chain recombines TRBV30 with TRBJ1-1; D is uncertain. Trimming took off 3 bases at V and 2 bases at J, with 10 bases between the two ends. The CDR3 covers 13 residues. Germline V lookup: CDR1 GTSNPN, CDR2 SVGIG (reference sequence).

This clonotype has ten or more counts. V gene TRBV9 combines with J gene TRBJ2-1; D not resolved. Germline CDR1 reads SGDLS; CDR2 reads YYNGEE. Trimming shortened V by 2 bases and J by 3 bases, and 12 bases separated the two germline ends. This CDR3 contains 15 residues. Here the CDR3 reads CASSVGGEVYNEQFF. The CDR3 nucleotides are TGTGCCAGCAGCGTGGGCGGAGAGGTCTACAATGAGCAGTTCTTC.

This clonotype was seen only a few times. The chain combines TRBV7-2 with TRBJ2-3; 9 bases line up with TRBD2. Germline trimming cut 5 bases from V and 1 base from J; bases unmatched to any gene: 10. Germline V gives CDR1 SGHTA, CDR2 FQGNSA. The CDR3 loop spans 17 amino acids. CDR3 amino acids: CASSQGSGGSGTDTQYF. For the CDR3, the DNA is TGTGCCAGCAGCCAAGGTAGCGGGGGCTCGGGCACAGATACGCAGTATTTT.

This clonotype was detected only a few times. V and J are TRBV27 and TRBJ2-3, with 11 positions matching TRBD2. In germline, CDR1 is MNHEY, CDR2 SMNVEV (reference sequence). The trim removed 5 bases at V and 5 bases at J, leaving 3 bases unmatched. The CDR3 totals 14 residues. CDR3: CASSLSGRGDTQYF. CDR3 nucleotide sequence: TGTGCCAGCAGTCTTAGCGGGAGGGGAGATACGCAGTATTTT.

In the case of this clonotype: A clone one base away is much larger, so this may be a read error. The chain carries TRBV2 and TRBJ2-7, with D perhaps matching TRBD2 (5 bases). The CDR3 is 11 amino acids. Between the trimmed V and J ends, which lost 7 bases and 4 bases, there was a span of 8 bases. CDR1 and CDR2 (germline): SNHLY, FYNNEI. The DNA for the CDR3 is TGTGCCAGCAAGAGGGAGTACGAGCAGTACTTC. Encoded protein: CASKREYEQYF.

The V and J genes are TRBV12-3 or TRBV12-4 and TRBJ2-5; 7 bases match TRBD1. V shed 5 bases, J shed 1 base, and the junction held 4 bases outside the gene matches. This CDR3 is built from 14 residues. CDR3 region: CASSPTGAQETQYF. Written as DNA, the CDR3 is TGTGCCAGCAGTCCTACAGGGGCCCAAGAGACCCAGTACTTC.

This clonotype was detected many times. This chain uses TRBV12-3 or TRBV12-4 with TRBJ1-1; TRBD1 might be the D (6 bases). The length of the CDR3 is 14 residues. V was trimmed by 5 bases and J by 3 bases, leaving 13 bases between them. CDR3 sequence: CASSKGGEDTEAFF. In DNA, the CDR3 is TGTGCCAGCAGTAAGGGGGGCGAGGACACTGAAGCTTTCTTT.

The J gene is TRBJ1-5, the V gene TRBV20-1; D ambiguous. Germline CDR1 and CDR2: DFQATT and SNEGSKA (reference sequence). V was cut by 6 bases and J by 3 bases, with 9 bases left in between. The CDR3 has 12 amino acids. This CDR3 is CSAGRPNQPQHF. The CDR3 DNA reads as TGCAGTGCCGGACGGCCCAATCAGCCCCAGCATTTT.

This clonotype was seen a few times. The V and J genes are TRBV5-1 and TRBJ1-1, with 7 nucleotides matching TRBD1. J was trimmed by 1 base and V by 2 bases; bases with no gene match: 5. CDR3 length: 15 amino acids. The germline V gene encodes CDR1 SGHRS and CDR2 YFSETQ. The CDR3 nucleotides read TGCGCCAGCAGCTTCCACAGGGGCGAGAACACTGAAGCTTTCTTT. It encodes CASSFHRGENTEAFF. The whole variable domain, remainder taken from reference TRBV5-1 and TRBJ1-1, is KAGVTQTPRYLIKTRGQQVTLSCSPISGHRSVSWYQQTPGQGLQFLFEYFSETQRNKGNFPGRFSGRQFSNSRSEMNVSTLELGDSALYLCASSFHRGENTEAFFGQGTRLTVV.

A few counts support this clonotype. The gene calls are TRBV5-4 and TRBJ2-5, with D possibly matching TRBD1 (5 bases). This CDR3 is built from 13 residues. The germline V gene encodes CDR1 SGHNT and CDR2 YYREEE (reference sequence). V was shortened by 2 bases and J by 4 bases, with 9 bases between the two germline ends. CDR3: CASSLDQGETQYF. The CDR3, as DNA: TGTGCCAGCAGCTTAGACCAGGGAGAGACCCAGTACTTC.

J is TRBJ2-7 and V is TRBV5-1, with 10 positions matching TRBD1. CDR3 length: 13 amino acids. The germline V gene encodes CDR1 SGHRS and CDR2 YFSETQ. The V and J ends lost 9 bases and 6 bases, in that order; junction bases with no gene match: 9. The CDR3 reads CATSIGTGAEQYF. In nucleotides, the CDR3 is TGCGCCACTTCCATCGGGACAGGGGCCGAGCAGTACTTC. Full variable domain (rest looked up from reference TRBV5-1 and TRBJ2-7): KAGVTQTPRYLIKTRGQQVTLSCSPISGHRSVSWYQQTPGQGLQFLFEYFSETQRNKGNFPGRFSGRQFSNSRSEMNVSTLELGDSALYLCATSIGTGAEQYFGPGTRLTVT.

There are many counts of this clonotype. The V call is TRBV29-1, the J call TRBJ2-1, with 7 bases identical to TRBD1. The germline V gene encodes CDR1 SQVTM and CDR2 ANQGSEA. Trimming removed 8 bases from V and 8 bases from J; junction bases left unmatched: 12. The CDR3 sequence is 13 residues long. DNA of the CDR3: TGCAGCTCCACCGGGACAGCCGGACATGAGCAGTTCTTC. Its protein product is CSSTGTAGHEQFF.

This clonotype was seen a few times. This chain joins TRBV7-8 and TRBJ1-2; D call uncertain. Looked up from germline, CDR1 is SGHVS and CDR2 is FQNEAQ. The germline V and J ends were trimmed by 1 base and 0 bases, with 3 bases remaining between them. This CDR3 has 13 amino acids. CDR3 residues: CASSLEANYGYTF. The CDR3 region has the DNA TGTGCCAGCAGCTTAGAGGCTAACTATGGCTACACCTTC.

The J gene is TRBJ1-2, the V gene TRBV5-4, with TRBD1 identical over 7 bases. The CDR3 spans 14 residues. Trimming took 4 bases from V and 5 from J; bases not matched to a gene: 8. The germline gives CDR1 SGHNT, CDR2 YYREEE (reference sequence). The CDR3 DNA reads TGTGCCAGCAGCCGGGACAGCCCAGAATATGGCTACACCTTC. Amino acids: CASSRDSPEYGYTF.

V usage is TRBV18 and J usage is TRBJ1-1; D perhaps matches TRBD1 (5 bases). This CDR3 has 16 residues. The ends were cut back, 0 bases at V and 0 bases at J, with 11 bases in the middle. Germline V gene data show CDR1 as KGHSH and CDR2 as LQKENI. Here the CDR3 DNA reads TGTGCCAGCTCACCACCTCGGGCGGGGGTGAACACTGAAGCTTTCTTT. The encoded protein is CASSPPRAGVNTEAFF. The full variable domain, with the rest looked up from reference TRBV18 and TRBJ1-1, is NAGVMQNPRHLVRRRGQEARLRCSPMKGHSHVYWYRQLPEEGLKFMVYLQKENIIDESGMPKERFSAEFPKEGPSILRIQQVVRGDSAAYFCASSPPRAGVNTEAFFGQGTRLTVV.

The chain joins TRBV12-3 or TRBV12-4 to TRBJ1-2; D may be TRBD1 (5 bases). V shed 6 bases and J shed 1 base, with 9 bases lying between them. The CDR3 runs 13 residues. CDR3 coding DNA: TGTGCCAGCAGGCTGACAGTTAACTATGGCTACACCTTC. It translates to CASRLTVNYGYTF.